This T cell receptor (beta chain) was profiled in a study of cytomegalovirus exposure and HLA in healthy donors (TCRdb year 2017). Regarding the complete study: In an earlier analysis of roughly 500 of the donors, approximately 260 Gb of sequence data and some 120 million unique TCR beta sequences from about 190 million T cells were reported. An early release covering about 600 HLA-typed donors comprised 250 to 350 gigabases of sequencing data and around 80 million unique TCR sequences. Among the roughly 400 genotyped donors, about 85% belonged to the genetic ancestry cluster associated with self-reported Caucasian donors. The study aimed to test whether cataloging public T cell receptors could reveal signatures of past pathogen exposure. Using immunosequencing, the study profiled T cell repertoires from about 650 subjects and related those repertoires to cytomegalovirus serostatus. A separate validation cohort of 100 to 150 different subjects was used in addition to the roughly 640-subject first cohort. The study combined high-throughput TCR immunosequencing, statistical association of individual TCRs with disease status, and machine learning to predict cytomegalovirus infection status. In a later analysis, previously published TCR beta repertoires from more than 500 donors were re-analyzed and high-resolution HLA genotyping was added so that TCR occurrence patterns could be studied. Rather than drawing on any new phenotypic data, the later analysis identified candidate immune exposures from TCR beta sequences and the way those sequences occurred across donors. In an earlier analysis of 587 of the donors, high-throughput TCR beta sequencing was used to judge whether each TCR beta V gene segment behaved as functional or pseudogenic. Alongside the repertoire data, information on donor age, sex, ethnicity and CMV serostatus was compiled. In a later genetic analysis, genome-wide SNP genotypes for about 65% of the 666 donors were used, and that subset was treated as a discovery cohort. Every repertoire in the discovery cohort had been generated on one and the same sequencing platform. HLA typing included class I and class II loci at four-digit resolution. Typing coverage differed by locus: A, B, C, DRB1 and DQB1 were typed in roughly 620-630 donors, DQA1 in approximately 520, DPA1 in 600 to 610, and DPB1 in just under 490. About five DR-DQ haplotypes were handled as single units for association and clustering because linkage in the cohort was strong. Among roughly 400 genotyped donors of the cohort, an average of about 240,000 unique TCR beta nucleotide sequences were sequenced per donor, around 20% of them non-productive. General conclusions and limits of the study: A further reported finding was that TCR beta sequences accurately predicted the HLA-A and HLA-B alleles for most subjects in the first cohort. Some IMGT-functional V segments, including TRBV6-2 and TRBV6-3, could not be told apart with the 87-base-pair reads, so those segments were excluded. A few of the identified cytomegalovirus-associated TCR beta chains were confirmed in vitro to be specific for cytomegalovirus antigens. Roughly uniform sequencing depth across donors was assumed in presence/absence analyses, although this assumption may not hold. A later genetic analysis associated a missense DCLRE1C variant with V-gene and J-gene trimming of TCR beta chains, and an independent cohort replicated the association. According to a later analysis, TCR association rates differed among HLA loci, with DRB1 alleles showing the most associated TCRs and HLA-C alleles showing the fewest. Compared with equally common non-associated chains, HLA-associated TCR beta chains in a later analysis were more clonally expanded and had lower generation probabilities. Correlated functional status among segregating V segments might reflect linkage disequilibrium, but an unknown experimental factor could not be ruled out. CMV serostatus was the only immune exposure information available for the cohort. Most TCR sequences were seen in very few donors, while some public TCRs were found in many individuals. In a later genetic analysis, fewer N-insertions in productive TCRs were reported among donors in an Asian-associated ancestry cluster than the roughly 700-donor mean. Cytomegalovirus status was reported to be diagnosed by the classifier with high specificity and sensitivity in both the original and validation cohorts. The authors suggested that the approach could potentially be extended to other disease states and immunological phenotypes. A group of highly shared sequence variants was considered likely to be a technical artifact of the sequencing pipeline. HLA typing was unavailable for some donors at each locus, so association tests used only the typed subset. When HLA alleles, especially DR and DQ, strongly co-occurred, TCR associations were difficult to assign to individual alleles. The earlier analysis of 587 of the donors excluded about 16 rarely observed V segments, including chromosome 9 orphons, because counts were too low. Several of the top co-occurrence clusters appeared to be linked to parvovirus B19, influenza, CMV and Epstein-Barr virus, according to a later analysis. In an earlier analysis of fewer than 750 of the donors, most TCR beta V segments were observed in productive rearrangements about 87% or about 30% of the time, broadly matching IMGT annotations. A later analysis associated about 17,000 TCR beta sequences with specific HLA alleles at a false discovery rate of 0.05. A later analysis found that most CMV-associated TCR beta chains appeared HLA-restricted, with HLA associations seemingly driven largely by CMV exposure. Only TCR beta chains were sequenced in this cohort, and the absence of alpha or paired-chain data limited detectable features. The study gave a list of some 150 TCR beta chains associated with cytomegalovirus.

The cohort comprised 666 healthy bone marrow donors. All cohort members were sampled while nominally healthy, although unrecorded immune exposures were likely present. The donor was CMV seropositive and was included in the group of approximately 300 seropositive cohort members. Each donor provided a peripheral blood sample, and peripheral blood mononuclear cells were used for TCR beta sequencing. Genomic DNA extraction from the blood cell samples was performed with the Qiagen DNeasy Blood Extraction Kit. Relative to germline, V is missing 5 bases and J is missing 3 bases, with 11 bases of the junction outside any gene match. From a lookup of the germline V gene, CDR1 and CDR2 are SGHTA and FQGNSA. Including the terminal cysteine and phenylalanine, the CDR3 comprises 18 residues. Here the CDR3 DNA is all that survives: 54 bases in frame from base 1. The library was made by the immunoSEQ multiplex PCR assay. The multiplex PCR relied on a mix of 60 forward primers for TCR Vbeta segments and 13 reverse primers for TCR Jbeta segments. The CDR3 region of rearranged TCR beta genes was amplified from genomic DNA with a multiplex PCR assay. On the Illumina HiSeq System, the amplified TCR beta libraries were sequenced as 87-base-pair reads. As for how the authors treated the data: In a later analysis, tens of millions of unique TCR beta chains were counted across the roughly 670 repertoires, and around 11 million of these chains were shared by at least two donors. Raw reads were error-corrected and collapsed into unique sequences with a nearest-neighbor algorithm that merged closely related sequences to remove PCR and sequencing errors. CDR3 sequences were aligned to IMGT reference sequences to assign V, D and J gene segments. For a sequence to be retained, at least a six-nucleotide match to both a V gene segment and a J gene segment was required. Rearrangements were classified as productive when the CDR3 lacked stop codons and remained in frame with V and J, and all other rearrangements were classified as non-productive. Following IMGT convention, CDR3 was defined as the stretch from the second conserved V-encoded cysteine to the conserved J-encoded phenylalanine. The earlier analysis of around 640 of the donors excluded sequences that lacked an unambiguous match to a single V gene segment. An earlier analysis of 587 of the donors classified V segments as functional when productive rearrangements were above 56.7% and as segregating when the standard deviation between donors was above 5%. A statistical classification framework was built to diagnose cytomegalovirus status from the catalog of TCR beta chain sequences. In a later analysis, TCR nucleotide sequences were compared against IMGT/GENE-DB human TR gene sequences so that V and J genes could be assigned. The TCRdist pipeline was used in a later analysis to assign CDR3 sequences and most-parsimonious VDJ recombination scenarios. In a later analysis, each TCR beta chain was defined by its CDR3 amino acid sequence together with its V-gene family, and reads lacking a unique V-gene family were excluded. As a way to deal with suspected cross-contamination and a sequencing artifact, a later analysis dropped 500 to 700 nucleotide sequences that were highly shared and had low generation probability. In a later analysis, a clonal expansion index was calculated for each public chain from normalized within-repertoire ranks of inferred template counts. A later analysis computed generation probabilities with a VDJ recombination model fitted to out-of-frame rearrangements, and checked the results against IGoR. Hypergeometric tests were used in a later analysis to score TCR-TCR, TCR-HLA and TCR-CMV co-occurrence, with a repertoire-size bias correction applied to the TCR pairs. In a later analysis, false discovery rates were estimated by permuting HLA or CMV assignments 20 times. In a later analysis, co-occurring TCRs were grouped using DBSCAN, and TCRdist sequence similarity was added for clustering within HLA-allele-positive subsets. Co-occurrence clustering excluded repertoires with fewer than 30,000 or more than 120,000 public chains, plus five with anomalous nucleotide sharing. As stored in TCRdb, this immuneACCESS dataset retains in-frame rearrangements with V and J assigned. A fraction of the clones does not appear; measured against another copy, unresolved V genes explain less than half of the discrepancy, and the remainder lacks a known reason. D and trimming come from the DNA, and the V and J calls and clone size come from that table. This sample has about 90,000 clones in its table, and less than 75% of those were observed once. Approximately 5% of the sample goes to the ten largest clones.

On this clone: Its antigen target is currently unknown. No base quality information exists; no much larger clone differs at one position.

Sequenced: PBMCs. This sequence was found in a woman aged 25 to 45 in good health and CMV-seropositive. The chain employs TRBV7-2 and TRBJ1-6; 9 bases in the middle match TRBD1. The CDR3 corresponds to CASSARTGGGIYNSPLHF. The DNA reads as follows: TGTGCCAGCAGCGCCAGAACAGGGGGCGGAATCTATAATTCACCCCTCCACTTT.